These T cell receptor beta chains were read from a single sample in a study of blood T cell repertoires in COVID-19. Assay used: immunoSEQ multiplex PCR; TCRdb lists only in-frame clones, some missing. There are about 250,000 clones in the sample; approximately 85% occur only once, and 0.7% to 0.9% lies in the top ten. Sequencing used peripheral blood. These TCRs come from a human donor with COVID-19, enrolled during active disease. The donor label of this sample is uncertain. CDR3s include the opening cysteine and the closing phenylalanine or tryptophan. Where a row states a size, it is once, few, many or the class of an expanded clone; other rows omit it.

>TRBJ2-1|once|TRBV7-3
CASSLVSYNEQFF
>TRBJ1-5|.|TRBV28
CASSNTGRRNQPQHF
>TRBJ2-1|.|TRBV7-8
CASSPRGLAGGSIPSDEQFF
>TRBJ2-3|.|TRBV9
CASSAWGTGDTQYF
>TRBJ2-1|.|TRBV9
CASSVADIPNSYNEQFF
>TRBJ2-5|.|TRBV30
CAWSAGARETQYF
>TRBJ2-7|few|TRBV27
CAAENPFTYEQYF
>TRBJ1-2|once|TRBV7-2
CASSSFRQGYGYTF
>TRBJ1-3|.|TRBV13
CASSLRPQTFPNPSGNTIYF
>TRBJ1-2|.|TRBV28
CASSGGTPYGYTF
>TRBJ2-7|.|TRBV18
CASSPPSLQGAQYF
>TRBJ2-3|.|TRBV27
CASSPQDSRVTQYF
>TRBJ2-3|.|TRBV12-3/TRBV12-4
CASAPGWADTQYF
>TRBJ2-5|.|TRBV25-1
CASRKLKDSLGQETQYF
>TRBJ2-1|.|TRBV6-5
CASSKLDEQFF
>TRBJ1-1|.|TRBV30
CAWSVQRQTEAFF
>TRBJ1-1|once|TRBV19
CASRNRAVDTEAFF
>TRBJ2-1|.|TRBV9
CASSASGGRYNEQFF
>TRBJ1-5|.|TRBV12-3/TRBV12-4
CASTGPGGPQHF
>TRBJ1-1|.|TRBV7-2
CASSLGANTEAFF
>TRBJ2-2|.|TRBV11-2
CASSRTRTSGLTGELFF
>TRBJ2-3|.|TRBV18
CASSPWLAGDTDTQYF
>TRBJ2-2|.|TRBV7-6
CASSQWTASNTGELFF
>TRBJ2-6|.|TRBV5-4
CASSRIADSGANVLTF
>TRBJ2-7|.|TRBV6-4
CGGLYEQYF
>TRBJ2-4|.|TRBV9
CASSPSLGQQNIQYF
>TRBJ2-7|.|TRBV4-2
CASSQQGLAGAGSYEQYF